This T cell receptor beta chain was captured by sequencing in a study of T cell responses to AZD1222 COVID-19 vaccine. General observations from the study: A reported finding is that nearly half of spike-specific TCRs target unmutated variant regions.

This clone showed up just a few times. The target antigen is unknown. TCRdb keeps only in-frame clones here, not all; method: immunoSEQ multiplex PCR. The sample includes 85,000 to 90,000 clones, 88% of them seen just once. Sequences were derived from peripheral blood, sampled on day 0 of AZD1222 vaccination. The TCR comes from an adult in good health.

The CDR3 loop is CASSFGVRYGYTF. The CDR3 DNA reads TGTGCCAGCAGTTTCGGGGTCCGTTATGGCTACACCTTC. The chain joins TRBV28 to TRBJ1-2; D uncertain. Looked up from germline, CDR1 is MDHEN and CDR2 is SYDVKM. The CDR3 consists of 13 residues. The V end lost 3 bases, the J end lost 5 bases, and 10 bases lay between the germline ends.